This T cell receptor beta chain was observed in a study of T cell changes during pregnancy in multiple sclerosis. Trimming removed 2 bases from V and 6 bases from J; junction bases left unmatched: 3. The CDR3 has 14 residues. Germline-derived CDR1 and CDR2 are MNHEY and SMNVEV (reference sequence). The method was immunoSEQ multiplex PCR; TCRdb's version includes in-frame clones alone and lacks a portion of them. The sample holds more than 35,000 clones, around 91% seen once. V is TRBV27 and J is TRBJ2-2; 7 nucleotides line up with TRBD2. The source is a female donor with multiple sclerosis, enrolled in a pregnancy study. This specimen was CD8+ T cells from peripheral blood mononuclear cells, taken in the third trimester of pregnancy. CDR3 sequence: CASSLAGVPGELFF. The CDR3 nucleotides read TGTGCCAGCAGTTTAGCGGGAGTACCCGGGGAGCTGTTTTTT.